This T cell receptor (beta chain) came from a study of tumor and adjacent non-tumor tissue in lung cancer. TCRbeta libraries were built with three rounds of nested PCR, modified from ARM-PCR. TCRdb recomputed calls from the multiplex PCR reads with MiXCR, one row per CDR3 protein. The sample has approximately 110,000 distinct CDR3 sequences; roughly 80% are singletons. This clonotype came up once. The junction shows a germline mismatch at one end, possibly a read error. RNA was extracted from bulk tissue without any cell sorting. Sequenced material: lung tumor tissue. The clonotype comes from a woman aged 55-75 years with non-small cell lung cancer.

The CDR3 spells CASSRRVGHTGKLFF. CDR3 in DNA: TGTGCCAGCAGCCGCCGCGTGGGACACACCGGGAAGCTGTTTTTT. The chain links TRBV11-2 to TRBJ2-2; possibly TRBD1 for D (6 bases). This CDR3 is 15 amino acids long. Germline lookup yields CDR1 SGHAT and CDR2 FQNNGV.